The clone carrying this TCR beta chain occurred a few times. RNA was extracted from bulk tissue without any cell sorting. This non-tumor lung sample came from over 3 cm beyond the tumor edge. This sample stems from a study of tumor and adjacent non-tumor tissue in lung cancer. A modified ARM-PCR protocol with three rounds of nested PCR amplified TCRbeta. TCRdb used MiXCR to reprocess the multiplex PCR reads, holding one entry per CDR3 protein. The top ten clones hold under 20% of a sample with some 100,000 distinct CDR3 sequences, 62% of them seen once. This TCR derives from a man between 60 and 75 years old with non-small cell lung cancer. Specimen: distant non-tumor lung tissue.

CDR3 coding DNA: TGTGCCACCAGCGAAGCACAAGCGGGGAAAGAGACCCAGTACTTC. Protein: CATSEAQAGKETQYF. The rearrangement uses TRBV24-1 and TRBJ2-5; TRBD2 matches at 7 bases. The CDR3 totals 15 residues. V trimming: 7 bases; J trimming: 3 bases; junction bases outside the gene matches: 10. CDR1 and CDR2 from the germline V gene are KGHDR and SFDVKD.